This T cell receptor beta chain was documented in a study of cytomegalovirus exposure and HLA in healthy donors. Study results and limitations: The study listed around 150 cytomegalovirus-associated TCR beta chains.

These donors, healthy bone marrow donors, were studied. The CDR3 spans 14 residues. CDR1 and CDR2 from the germline V gene are SGHRS and YFSETQ. J lost 1 base, V lost 5 bases, and 5 bases had no gene match. The PCR made use of 60 Vbeta and 13 Jbeta primers. Sequencing was performed with immunoSEQ multiplex PCR; in TCRdb, only in-frame clones are kept and a portion is missing. Of roughly 150,000 clones in the sample, around 77% are singletons; the top ten hold approximately 1%. In this sample, this clone turned up a few times. The antigen is unknown. The chain carries TRBV5-1 and TRBJ1-1; 7 bases are shared with TRBD1. The sequence derives from a woman in her forties in good health and CMV-seronegative. The sequenced material came from PBMCs. CDR3 nucleotide sequence: TGCGCCAGCAGACCCGGGACAGCGAACACTGAAGCTTTCTTT. Residues: CASRPGTANTEAFF.